This T cell receptor (beta chain) emerged from a study of T cell responses to AZD1222 COVID-19 vaccine. Study-wide results and caveats: Donors, mostly white British, included more females; clonal diversity was possibly underestimated. Vaccination with two AZD1222 doses was followed by a rise in Spike-specific TCR breadth and depth. Baseline antibody screening turned up just a handful of seropositive AZD1222 recipients. Every sample of the repertoires postdated the peak T cell response.

Profiled with immunoSEQ multiplex PCR; TCRdb holds only in-frame clones, not every one. Among fewer than 200,000 clones, over 80% were seen once, and the ten largest hold around 5.8%. As to this clone: The antigen is undetermined.

The CDR3 runs 10 residues. Trimming stripped 8 bases from V and 11 bases from J, with 12 bases between. The germline CDR1 and CDR2 sequences are MDHEN and SYDVKM. The material was peripheral blood, obtained on day 0 of AZD1222 vaccination. This TCR was sampled from an adult in good health. J is TRBJ1-1 and V is TRBV28; unclear D gene. The CDR3 DNA sequence: TGTGCCAGCGCACGCGAAAGGGCTTTCTTT. Its protein is CASARERAFF.